This T cell receptor beta chain is drawn from a study of sequential checkpoint blockade in melanoma. Study background: Maintenance nivolumab came after either treatment sequence. More than 20 patients had matched tumor biopsies before treatment and at week 13 after nivolumab or ipilimumab alone. General study results and limits: Response in arm A was associated with pretreatment TIL clonality.

Treatment reported: randomized to nivolumab then ipilimumab (arm A) or the reverse (arm B). TCRdb keeps only in-frame clones here, not all; method: immunoSEQ multiplex PCR. The data hold about 13,000 clones, with about 28% observed a single time. On this clone itself: Its antigen is not identified.

Germline CDR1 SGHVS, CDR2 FNYEAQ. Trimming took off 2 bases at V and 7 bases at J, with 14 bases between the two ends. This CDR3 is 14 amino acids long. The TCR comes from a human donor with melanoma. Source: tumor tissue (inferred from file names), taken from a patient given nivolumab and ipilimumab in sequence. The chain links TRBV7-6 to TRBJ2-5, with no clear D. The CDR3 sequence: CASSLNAQSGTQYF. CDR3 nucleotide sequence: TGTGCCAGCAGCTTAAACGCCCAAAGTGGGACCCAGTACTTC.